Shown below are 8 T cell receptor beta chains from a single sample sequenced in a study of shared clonotypes between healthy human individuals. Profiled with immunoSEQ multiplex PCR; TCRdb holds only in-frame clones, not every one. The sample contains about 680,000 clones, around 92% of which appear only once. CD45RO-negative, CCR7-positively selected cells formed the naive CD8 fraction, excluding terminally differentiated effector memory CD45RA+ cells. Sequencing was carried out using naive CD8+ T cells sorted from blood. Source of these receptors: a man in his thirties or forties in good health.

V and J are TRBV29-1 and TRBJ2-3, with a possible D match to TRBD2 (6 bases). The CDR3 consists of 16 residues. CDR1 and CDR2 (germline): SQVTM, ANQGSEA. The germline V and J ends were trimmed by 0 bases and 0 bases, with 13 bases remaining between them. The CDR3 bases are TGCAGCGTTGAAGATCGCGGGATTTTTAGCACAGATACGCAGTATTTT. Its protein product is CSVEDRGIFSTDTQYF.

As regards this clone: Other nucleotide sequences in the sample specify the same CDR3. This chain connects TRBV27 to TRBJ1-1; D is unclear. Trimming removed 4 bases from V and 5 bases from J, with 14 bases in between. This CDR3 has 14 amino acids. The germline V gene has CDR1 MNHEY and CDR2 SMNVEV (reference sequence). CDR3 loop: CASSYRGLGTEAFF. The CDR3 DNA is TGTGCCAGCAGTTATCGGGGATTGGGAACTGAAGCTTTCTTT.

Remarks on this clone: One junction end disagrees with the germline gene, perhaps due to a read error. This chain uses TRBV7-9 with TRBJ1-2; unclear D gene. Germline CDR1 is SEHNR and CDR2 is FQNEAQ (reference sequence). This CDR3 region has 14 residues. The CDR3 here is CAGSLVLGSSRYTF. The DNA of the CDR3 is TGTGCCGGCAGCTTAGTTCTAGGGTCGTCTCGCTACACCTTC.

The chain's CDR3 is CASSPSGSSDEQYF. Here the CDR3 DNA reads TGTGCCAGTAGTCCGAGCGGGAGTAGCGACGAGCAGTACTTC. The chain links TRBV19 to TRBJ2-7; 8 bases line up with TRBD2. This CDR3 has 14 residues. Germline lookup yields CDR1 LNHDA and CDR2 SQIVND (reference sequence). The ends lost 5 bases at V and 5 bases at J; junction bases unmatched: 8.

This clone was seen a handful of times. The CDR3 region is CASSPQGDTEAFF. The CDR3, as DNA: TGTGCCAGTAGTCCTCAGGGGGACACTGAAGCTTTCTTT. The V call is TRBV19, the J call TRBJ1-1, with 7 bases identical to TRBD1. The CDR3 is made up of 13 amino acids. V dropped 5 bases and J dropped 3; count of bases not matched to a gene: 3. CDR1 LNHDA and CDR2 SQIVND come from the germline V gene (reference sequence).

J is TRBJ2-5 and V is TRBV7-9; the D call may be TRBD1 or TRBD2 (5 bases each). This CDR3 has 14 residues. V lost 2 bases to trimming and J lost 6 bases, with 13 bases between them. Germline V gene lookup returns CDR1 SEHNR and CDR2 FQNEAQ (reference sequence). CDR3 coding DNA: TGTGCCAGCAGCTTAAGTCCGGGGCTCAAGACCCAGTACTTC. Encoded protein: CASSLSPGLKTQYF. The full variable domain, rest sourced from reference TRBV7-9 and TRBJ2-5, is DTGVSQNPRHKITKRGQNVTFRCDPISEHNRLYWYRQTLGQGPEFLTYFQNEAQLEKSRLLSDRFSAERPKGSFSTLEIQRTEQGDSAMYLCASSLSPGLKTQYFGPGTRLLVL.

The genes are TRBV27 and TRBJ1-1, with unresolved D. Trimming took 2 bases from V and 0 from J, leaving 10 bases between them. The CDR3 runs 15 residues. CDR1 and CDR2 from the germline V gene are MNHEY and SMNVEV (reference sequence). This CDR3 reads CASSLQAGMNTEAFF. The CDR3 region has the DNA TGTGCCAGCAGTTTACAGGCAGGAATGAACACTGAAGCTTTCTTT.

V and J are TRBV4-1 and TRBJ2-1; 13 bases fit TRBD2. Germline assignment: CDR1 MGHRA and CDR2 YSYEKL. This CDR3 contains 16 residues. The V segment lost 4 bases and the J segment 8 bases; nucleotides outside the gene matches: 8. CDR3 amino acids: CASSPSGTSGTDEQFF. The CDR3 coding sequence is TGCGCCAGCAGCCCCTCAGGGACTAGCGGGACTGATGAGCAGTTCTTC.